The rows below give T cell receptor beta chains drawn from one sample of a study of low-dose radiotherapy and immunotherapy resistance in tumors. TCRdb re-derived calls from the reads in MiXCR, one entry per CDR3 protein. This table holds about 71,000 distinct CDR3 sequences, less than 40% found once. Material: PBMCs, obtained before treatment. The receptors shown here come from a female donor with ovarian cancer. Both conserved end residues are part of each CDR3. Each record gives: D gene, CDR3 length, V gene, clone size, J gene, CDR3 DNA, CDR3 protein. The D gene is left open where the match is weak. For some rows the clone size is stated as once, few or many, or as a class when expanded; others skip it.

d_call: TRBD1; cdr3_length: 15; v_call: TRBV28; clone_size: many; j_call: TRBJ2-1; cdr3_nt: TGTGCCAGCAGTTTCTCGCGCAGGGGGCTCAATGAGCAGTTCTTC; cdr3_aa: CASSFSRRGLNEQFF
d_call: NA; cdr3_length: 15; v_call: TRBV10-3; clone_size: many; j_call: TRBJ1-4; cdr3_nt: TGTGCCATCAGTGAGACCGGGGCACTCAATGAAAAACTGTTTTTT; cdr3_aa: CAISETGALNEKLFF
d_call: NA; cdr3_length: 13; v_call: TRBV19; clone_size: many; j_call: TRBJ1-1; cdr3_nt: TGTGCCAGTAGTACGGACAGCGTCCGTGAAGCTTTCTTT; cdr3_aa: CASSTDSVREAFF
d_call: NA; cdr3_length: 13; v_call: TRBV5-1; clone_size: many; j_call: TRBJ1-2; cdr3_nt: TGCGCCAGCAGCTTGTTCGGGGAGTATGGCTACACCTTC; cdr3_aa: CASSLFGEYGYTF
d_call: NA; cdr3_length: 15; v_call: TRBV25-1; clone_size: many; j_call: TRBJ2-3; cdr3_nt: TGTGCCAGCAGTGAATCGAGACCCCGCACAGATACGCAGTATTTT; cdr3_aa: CASSESRPRTDTQYF
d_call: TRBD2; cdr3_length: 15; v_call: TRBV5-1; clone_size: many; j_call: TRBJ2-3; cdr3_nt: TGCGCCAGCAGCACCGGGACTAGCGGTCCAGATACGCAGTATTTT; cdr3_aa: CASSTGTSGPDTQYF
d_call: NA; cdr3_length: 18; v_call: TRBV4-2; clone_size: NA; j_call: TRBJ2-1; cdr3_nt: TGTGCCAGCAGCCAAGATCTTGGGGGAGGCACGACGTGGAATGAGCAGTTCTTC; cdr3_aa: CASSQDLGGGTTWNEQFF
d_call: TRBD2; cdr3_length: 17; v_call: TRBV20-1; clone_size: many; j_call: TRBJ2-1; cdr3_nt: TGCAGTGCTTCCGGGACTAGCGGGATGGGCTCCTACAATGAGCAGTTCTTC; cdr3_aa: CSASGTSGMGSYNEQFF
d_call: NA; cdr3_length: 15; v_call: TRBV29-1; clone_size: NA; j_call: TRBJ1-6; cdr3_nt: TGCAGCGTTGTTTCCCCGGGGAGCGGCGGTTCGCCCCTCCACTTT; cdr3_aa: CSVVSPGSGGSPLHF
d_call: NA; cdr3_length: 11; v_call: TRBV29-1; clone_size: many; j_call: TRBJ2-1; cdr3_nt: TGCAGCGTTGGAGGTTACAATGAGCAGTTCTTC; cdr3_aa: CSVGGYNEQFF
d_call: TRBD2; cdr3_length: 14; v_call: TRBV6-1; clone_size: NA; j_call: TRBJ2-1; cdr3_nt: TGTGCCAGCAGACTAGCGGGAGATTACAATGAGCAGTTCTTC; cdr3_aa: CASRLAGDYNEQFF
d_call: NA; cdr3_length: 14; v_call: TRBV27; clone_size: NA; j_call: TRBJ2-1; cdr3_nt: TGTGCCAGCAGTACAACGGACAGGCGGGGTGAGCAGTTCTTC; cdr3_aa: CASSTTDRRGEQFF
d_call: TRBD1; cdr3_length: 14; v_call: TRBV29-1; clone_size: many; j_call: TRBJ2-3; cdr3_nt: TGCAGCGTTGACAACAGGGGGCTACCAGATACGCAGTATTTT; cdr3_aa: CSVDNRGLPDTQYF
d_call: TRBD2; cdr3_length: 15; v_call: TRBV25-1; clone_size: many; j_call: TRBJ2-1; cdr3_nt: TGTGCCAGCAGTGTACTAGCGGGAGTTGGTAATGAGCAGTTCTTC; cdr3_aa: CASSVLAGVGNEQFF
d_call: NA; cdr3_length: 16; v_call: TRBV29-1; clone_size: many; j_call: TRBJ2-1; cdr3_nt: TGCAGCGCCCAGGGGGTTAGCGGGAATGAATACAATGAGCAGTTCTTC; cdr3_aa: CSAQGVSGNEYNEQFF
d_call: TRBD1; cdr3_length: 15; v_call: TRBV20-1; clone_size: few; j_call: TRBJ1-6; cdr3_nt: TGCAGTGCTAGGGTTGCAGGGGGGGATAATTCACCCCTCCACTTT; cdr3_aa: CSARVAGGDNSPLHF
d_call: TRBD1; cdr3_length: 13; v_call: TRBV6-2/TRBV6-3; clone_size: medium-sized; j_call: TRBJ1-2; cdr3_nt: TGTGCCAGCACACAGGGGCCCGCCTATGGCTACACCTTC; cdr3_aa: CASTQGPAYGYTF
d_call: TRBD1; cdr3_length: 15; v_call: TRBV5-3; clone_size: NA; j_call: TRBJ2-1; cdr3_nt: TGTGCCAGCAGCTTGGTCGGGACAGGGGGTTTTGAGCAGTTCTTC; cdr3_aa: CASSLVGTGGFEQFF
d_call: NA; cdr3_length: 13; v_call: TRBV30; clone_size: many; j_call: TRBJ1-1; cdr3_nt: TGTGCCTGGAGACTCCCACCTGGGGGTAAAGCTTTCTTT; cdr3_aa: CAWRLPPGGKAFF
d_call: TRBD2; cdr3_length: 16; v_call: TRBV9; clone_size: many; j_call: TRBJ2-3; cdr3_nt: TGTGCCAGCAGCGTATTCTCGCGAGCGGGAGTGGATACGCAGTATTTT; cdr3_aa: CASSVFSRAGVDTQYF
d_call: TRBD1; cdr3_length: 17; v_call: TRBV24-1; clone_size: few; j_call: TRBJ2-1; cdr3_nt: TGTGCCACCGAATCGGGACAGGCCCACCACTCCTACAATGAGCAGTTCTTC; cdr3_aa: CATESGQAHHSYNEQFF
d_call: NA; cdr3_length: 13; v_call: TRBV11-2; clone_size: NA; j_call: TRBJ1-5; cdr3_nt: TGTGCCAGCAGCTTAGATCCGGGTGAGACCCAGCATTTT; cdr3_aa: CASSLDPGETQHF
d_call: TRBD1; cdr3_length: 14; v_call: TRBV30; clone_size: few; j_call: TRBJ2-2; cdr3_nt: TGTGCCTGGAGGGGGGACAGTAACACCGGGGAGCTGTTTTTT; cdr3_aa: CAWRGDSNTGELFF
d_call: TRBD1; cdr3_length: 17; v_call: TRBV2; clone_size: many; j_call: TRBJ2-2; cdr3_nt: TGTGCCAGCAGTGACCAGCAGGGACAGGGGAACACCGGGGAGCTGTTTTTT; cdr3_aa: CASSDQQGQGNTGELFF
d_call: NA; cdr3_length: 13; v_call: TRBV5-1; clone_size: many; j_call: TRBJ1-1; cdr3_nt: TGCGCCAGCAGCTTGGAGGGAATCGCTGAAGCTTTCTTT; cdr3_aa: CASSLEGIAEAFF
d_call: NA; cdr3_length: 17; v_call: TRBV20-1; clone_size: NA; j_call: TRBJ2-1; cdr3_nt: TGCAGTGCTAGAGTTTCCCTGACTTCCTCGGGGTACAATGAGCAGTTCTTC; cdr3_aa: CSARVSLTSSGYNEQFF
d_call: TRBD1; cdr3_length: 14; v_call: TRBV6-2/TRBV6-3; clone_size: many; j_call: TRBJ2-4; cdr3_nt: TGTGCCAGCGGGACAGGGACGGCCAAAAACATTCAGTACTTC; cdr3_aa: CASGTGTAKNIQYF
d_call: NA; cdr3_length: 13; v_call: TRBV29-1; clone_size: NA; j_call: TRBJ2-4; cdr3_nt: TGCAGCGGGTTACAGGGTTACCAAAACATTCAGTACTTC; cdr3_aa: CSGLQGYQNIQYF
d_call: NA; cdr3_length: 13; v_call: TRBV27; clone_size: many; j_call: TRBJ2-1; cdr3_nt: TGTGCCAGCAGTTTATTCTCCTACAATGAGCAGTTCTTC; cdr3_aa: CASSLFSYNEQFF
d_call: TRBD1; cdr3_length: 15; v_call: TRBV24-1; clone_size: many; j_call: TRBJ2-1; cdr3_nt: TGTGCCACCAGTGTAAGGACAGGGGGACCCAATGAGCAGTTCTTC; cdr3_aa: CATSVRTGGPNEQFF
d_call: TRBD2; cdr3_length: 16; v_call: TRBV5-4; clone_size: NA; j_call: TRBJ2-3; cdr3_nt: TGTGCCAGCAGCGAAGGACTAGCGGGAGCGGGAGATACGCAGTATTTT; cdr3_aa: CASSEGLAGAGDTQYF
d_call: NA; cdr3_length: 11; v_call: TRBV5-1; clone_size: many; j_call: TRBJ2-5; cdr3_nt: TGCGCCAGCAGCTTACAAGAGACCCAGTACTTC; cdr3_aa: CASSLQETQYF
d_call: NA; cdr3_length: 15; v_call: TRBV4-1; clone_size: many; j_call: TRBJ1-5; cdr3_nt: TGCGCCAGCAGCCAAGAAAGTCGGGGTACTCAGCCCCAGCATTTT; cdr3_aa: CASSQESRGTQPQHF
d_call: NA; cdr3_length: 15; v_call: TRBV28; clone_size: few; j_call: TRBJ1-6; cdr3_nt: TGTGCCAGCAGTCTCTCGGGGGGAGGTAATTCACCCCTCCACTTT; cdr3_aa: CASSLSGGGNSPLHF
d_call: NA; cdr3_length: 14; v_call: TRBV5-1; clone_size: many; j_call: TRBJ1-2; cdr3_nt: TGCGCCAGCAGCTTGGAGTCCGTCGACTATGGCTACACCTTC; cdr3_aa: CASSLESVDYGYTF
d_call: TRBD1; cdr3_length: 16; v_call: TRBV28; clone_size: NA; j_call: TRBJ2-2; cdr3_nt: TGTGCCAGCAGTTTTTACAGGGGGCGCGACACCGGGGAGCTGTTTTTT; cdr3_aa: CASSFYRGRDTGELFF
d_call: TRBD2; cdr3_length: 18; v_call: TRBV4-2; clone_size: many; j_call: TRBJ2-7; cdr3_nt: TGTGCCAGCAGCCAAGATCCCGGACTAGCGGGTCCAGTCTACGAGCAGTACTTC; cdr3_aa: CASSQDPGLAGPVYEQYF
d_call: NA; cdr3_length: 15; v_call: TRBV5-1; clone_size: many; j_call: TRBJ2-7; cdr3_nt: TGCGCCAGCAGCTTGGGTCCCCGGGCTCGGGACGAGCAGTACTTC; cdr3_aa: CASSLGPRARDEQYF
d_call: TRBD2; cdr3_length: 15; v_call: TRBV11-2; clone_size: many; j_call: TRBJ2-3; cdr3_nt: TGTGCCAGCAGCACGCGGGACTATCGCAGGGATACGCAGTATTTT; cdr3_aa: CASSTRDYRRDTQYF
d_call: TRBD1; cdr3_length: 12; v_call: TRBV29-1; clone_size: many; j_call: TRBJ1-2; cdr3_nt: TGCAGCGTCGACAGGGCGGGCGACGGCTACACCTTC; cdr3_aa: CSVDRAGDGYTF